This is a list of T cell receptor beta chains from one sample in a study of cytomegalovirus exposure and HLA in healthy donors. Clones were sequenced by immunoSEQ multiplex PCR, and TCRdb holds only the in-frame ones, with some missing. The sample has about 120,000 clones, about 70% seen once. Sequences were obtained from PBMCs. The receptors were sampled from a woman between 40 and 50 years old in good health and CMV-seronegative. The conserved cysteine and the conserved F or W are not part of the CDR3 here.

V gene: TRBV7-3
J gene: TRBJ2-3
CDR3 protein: ASSLRRGGLWDTDTQY

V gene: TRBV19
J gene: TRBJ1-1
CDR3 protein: ASSIDHRVNTEAF

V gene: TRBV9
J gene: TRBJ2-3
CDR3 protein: ASSSLAGPDTQY

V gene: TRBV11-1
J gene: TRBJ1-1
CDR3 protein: ASSLGQAEAF

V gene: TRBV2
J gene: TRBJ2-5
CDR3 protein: ASNLAMQETQY

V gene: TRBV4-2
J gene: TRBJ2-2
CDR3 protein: ASSQARELF

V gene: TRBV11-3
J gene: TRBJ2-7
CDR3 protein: ASSRGQQPSYEQY

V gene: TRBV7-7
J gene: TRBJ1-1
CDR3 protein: ASSLSGGDRAGNTEAF

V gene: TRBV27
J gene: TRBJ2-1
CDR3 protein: ASSSRLAEYNEQF

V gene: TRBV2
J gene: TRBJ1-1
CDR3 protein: ASSDQINTEAF

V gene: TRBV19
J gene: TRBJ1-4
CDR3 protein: ASTLDPRVNEKLF

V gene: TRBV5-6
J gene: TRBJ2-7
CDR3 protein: AGSADRGLREQY

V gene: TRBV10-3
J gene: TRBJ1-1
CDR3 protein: AITSAGQGEGTEAF

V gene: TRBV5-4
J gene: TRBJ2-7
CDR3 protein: ASSLAPFQTGRSYEQY

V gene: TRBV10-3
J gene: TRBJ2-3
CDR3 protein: AISRGQGVTSTDTQY

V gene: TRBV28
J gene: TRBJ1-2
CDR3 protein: ASSGPPEGVGYT

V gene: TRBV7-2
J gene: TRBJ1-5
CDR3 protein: ASSEAGVLNQPQH

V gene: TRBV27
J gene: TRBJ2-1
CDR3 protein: ASSSLAGGPAGNEQF

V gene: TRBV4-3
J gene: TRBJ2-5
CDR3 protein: ASSRQAQETQY

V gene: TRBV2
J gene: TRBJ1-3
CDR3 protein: ASSRGSGNTIY

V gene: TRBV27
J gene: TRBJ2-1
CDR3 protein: ASSYGTGGYNEQF

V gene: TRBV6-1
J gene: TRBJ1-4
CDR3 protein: ASSENRGNEKLF

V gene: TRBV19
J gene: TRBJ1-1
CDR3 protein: ASSLRYRSESTEAF

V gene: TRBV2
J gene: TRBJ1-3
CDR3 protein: ASSRNQGADGNTIY